The 4 T cell receptor beta chains below all came from one sample that was sequenced in a study of cytomegalovirus exposure and HLA in healthy donors. The study ran its PCR with 60 Vbeta and 13 Jbeta primers. Generated by immunoSEQ multiplex PCR, the TCRdb table keeps only in-frame clones and is missing some. Found here are 130,000 to 150,000 clones, roughly 80% of them singletons; the top ten hold about 3.7%. The sequenced sample consisted of PBMCs. The receptors originated from a male donor in good health and CMV-seronegative.

In its sample, this clone was seen a few times. The chain employs TRBV7-3 and TRBJ2-2, with a possible D match to TRBD1 (5 bases). The V end lost 6 bases, the J end lost 3 bases, and 11 bases lay between the germline ends. The CDR3 is 14 residues long. Germline values: CDR1 SGHTA, CDR2 FQGTGA. The CDR3 is CASSQSGYTGELFF. The CDR3 region has the DNA TGTGCCAGCAGTCAATCAGGGTACACCGGGGAGCTGTTTTTT.

This sequence joins TRBV4-1 and TRBJ2-1; D remains unclear. Per germline, CDR1 MGHRA and CDR2 YSYEKL. With 4 bases removed from V and 0 bases from J, the gap between germline ends came to 13 bases. This CDR3 is built from 16 residues. CDR3: CASSPDSSFSYNEQFF. CDR3 bases: TGCGCCAGCAGCCCAGATAGCTCCTTCTCCTACAATGAGCAGTTCTTC.

Concerning this clone itself: The germline gene is not matched at one end of the junction; a read error may be the cause. CDR3 DNA sequence: TGTTCCAGCAGCTTAGGAGTCGAAGCGGCTAGCACAGATACGCAGTATTTT. The encoded protein is CSSSLGVEAASTDTQYF. The chain links TRBV7-9 to TRBJ2-3, with a tentative D call TRBD2 (5 bases). This CDR3 spans 17 amino acids. Germline V CDR1 and CDR2: SEHNR, FQNEAQ (reference sequence).

DNA for the CDR3: TGTGCCACCCGAATAGCCCGAAGCTACTCTGGAAACACCATATATTTT. Its protein is CATRIARSYSGNTIYF. The rearrangement uses TRBV7-9 and TRBJ1-3, with D unresolved. Trimming took off 10 bases at V and 0 bases at J, with 19 bases between the two ends. CDR3 length: 16 residues. The germline CDR1 and CDR2 sequences are SEHNR and FQNEAQ (reference sequence).